This T cell receptor beta chain was documented in a study of vaccination and CD4 T cells after COVID-19. About the study: The convalescents, six males and four females, included two who were Hispanic. Taking of post-vaccine samples occurred a median around 67 days after dose two (range 14 to 241). Study conclusions and caveats: Vaccine-specific clones numbering 304 of 307 showed spike mono-reactivity in convalescent patients. Among those convalescent, a median around 87% of reactive clones emerged solely post-vaccination.

Indicated time point: late sampling 161 to 241 days after vaccination in a few convalescent patients. TCRdb reprocessed the PCR reads via MiXCR and lists one record per CDR3 protein. The data contain roughly 30,000 distinct CDR3 sequences, around 53% of them seen just once; the ten biggest clones take up around 5.5%. Worth noting for this clonotype: Antigen: not known.

This receptor was taken from a human donor who had recovered from COVID-19. Material: CD4+ T cells from blood, obtained about 7 months after SARS-CoV-2 vaccination.

For the CDR3, the DNA is TGTGCCAGCAGAGGGCAGGGGGCCTACGAGCAGTACTTC. Protein: CASRGQGAYEQYF. This sequence joins TRBV7-8 and TRBJ2-7; TRBD1 aligns across 7 bases. This CDR3 has 13 amino acids. V shed 6 bases and J 2 bases; nucleotides not matched to a gene: 4. Per germline, CDR1 SGHVS and CDR2 FQNEAQ.